This T cell receptor (beta chain) comes out of a study of OX40 agonist ivuxolimab in advanced cancers. CDR1 SGHRS and CDR2 YFSETQ come from the germline V gene. V lost 1 base and J lost 3, with 13 bases in between. This CDR3 spans 15 amino acids. Clones were read by immunoSEQ multiplex PCR, and TCRdb kept only the in-frame ones, dropping some. Here the sample spans roughly 90,000 clones, 90% to 95% being singletons. The sample consisted of CD4+ or CD8+ T cells sorted from blood, taken in a trial of the OX40 agonist ivuxolimab. The chain is built from TRBV5-1 and TRBJ1-1; D not certain. This sequence was found in an adult with an advanced solid tumor such as melanoma, head and neck, liver or kidney cancer. The CDR3 DNA is TGCGCCAGCAGCTTGTTGGCAGGCCCTGACACTGAAGCTTTCTTT. This translates into CASSLLAGPDTEAFF.